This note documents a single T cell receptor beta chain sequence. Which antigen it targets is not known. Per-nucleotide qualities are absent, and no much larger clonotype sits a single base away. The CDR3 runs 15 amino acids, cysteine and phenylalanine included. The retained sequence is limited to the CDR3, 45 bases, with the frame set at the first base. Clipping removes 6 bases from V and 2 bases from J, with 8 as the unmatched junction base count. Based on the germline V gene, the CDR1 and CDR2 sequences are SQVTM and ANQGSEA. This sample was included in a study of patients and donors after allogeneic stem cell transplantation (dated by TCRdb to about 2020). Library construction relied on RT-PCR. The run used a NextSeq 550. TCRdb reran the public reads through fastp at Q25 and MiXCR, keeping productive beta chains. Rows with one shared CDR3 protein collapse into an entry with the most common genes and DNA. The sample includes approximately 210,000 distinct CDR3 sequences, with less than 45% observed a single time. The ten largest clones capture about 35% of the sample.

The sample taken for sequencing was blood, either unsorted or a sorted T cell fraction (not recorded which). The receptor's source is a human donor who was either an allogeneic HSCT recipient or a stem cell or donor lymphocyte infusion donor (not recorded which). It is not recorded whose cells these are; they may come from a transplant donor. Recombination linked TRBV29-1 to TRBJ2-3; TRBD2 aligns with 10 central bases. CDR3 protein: CSVIIAGGHTDTQYF. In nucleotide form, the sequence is TGCAGCGTCATCATAGCGGGGGGACACACAGATACGCAGTATTTT.